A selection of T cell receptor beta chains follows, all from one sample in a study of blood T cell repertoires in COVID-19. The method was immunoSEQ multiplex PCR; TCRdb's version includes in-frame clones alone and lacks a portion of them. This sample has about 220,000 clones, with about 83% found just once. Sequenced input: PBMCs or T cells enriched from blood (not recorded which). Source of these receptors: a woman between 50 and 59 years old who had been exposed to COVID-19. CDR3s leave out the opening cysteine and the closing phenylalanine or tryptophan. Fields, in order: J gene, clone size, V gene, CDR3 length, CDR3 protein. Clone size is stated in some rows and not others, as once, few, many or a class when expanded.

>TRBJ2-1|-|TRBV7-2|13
ASSAGTSGKNEQF
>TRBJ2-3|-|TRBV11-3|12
ASSLQGSTDTQY
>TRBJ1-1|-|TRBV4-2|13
ASSLVGGVDTEAF
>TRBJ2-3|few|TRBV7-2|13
ASSRQRTSGDTQY
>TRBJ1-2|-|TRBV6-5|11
ASRAKLEYGYT
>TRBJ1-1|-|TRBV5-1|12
ASSLEAGLSQAF
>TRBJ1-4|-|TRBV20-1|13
SASGSRQGNEKLF
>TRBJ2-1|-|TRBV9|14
ASSIPTDSPYNEQF
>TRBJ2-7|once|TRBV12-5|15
ASGLEILIGGPLEQY
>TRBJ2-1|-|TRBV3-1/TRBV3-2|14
ASSQESGGWYNEQF
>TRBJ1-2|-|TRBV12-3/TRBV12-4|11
ASSTRGVYGYT
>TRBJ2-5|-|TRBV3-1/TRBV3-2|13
ASSQDRQASRTQY
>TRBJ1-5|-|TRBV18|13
ASSPTGADNQPQH
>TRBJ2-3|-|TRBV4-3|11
ASSLLLRGTQY
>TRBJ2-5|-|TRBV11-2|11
ASSLHLKETQY
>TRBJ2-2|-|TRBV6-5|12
ASNRDTHTGELF
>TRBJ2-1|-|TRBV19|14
ASSMGLAVVRYEQF